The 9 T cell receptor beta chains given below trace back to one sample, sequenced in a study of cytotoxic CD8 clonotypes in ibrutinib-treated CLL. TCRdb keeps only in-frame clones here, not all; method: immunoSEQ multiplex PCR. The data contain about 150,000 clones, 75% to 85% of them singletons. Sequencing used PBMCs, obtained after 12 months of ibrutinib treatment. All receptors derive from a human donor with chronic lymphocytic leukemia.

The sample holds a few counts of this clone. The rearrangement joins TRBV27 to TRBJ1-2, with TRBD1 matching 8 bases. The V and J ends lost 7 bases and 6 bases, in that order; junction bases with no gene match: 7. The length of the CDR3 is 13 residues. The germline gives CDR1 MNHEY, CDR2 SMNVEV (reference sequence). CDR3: CASKTGELDGYTF. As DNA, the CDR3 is TGTGCCAGCAAGACAGGGGAGCTTGATGGCTACACCTTC.

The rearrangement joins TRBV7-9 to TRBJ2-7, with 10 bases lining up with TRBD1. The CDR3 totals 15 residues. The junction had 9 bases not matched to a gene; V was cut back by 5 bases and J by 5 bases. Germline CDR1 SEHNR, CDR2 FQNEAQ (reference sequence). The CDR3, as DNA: TGTGCCAGCAGCATAACCGGGACAGGGGACAACGAGCAGTACTTC. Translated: CASSITGTGDNEQYF.

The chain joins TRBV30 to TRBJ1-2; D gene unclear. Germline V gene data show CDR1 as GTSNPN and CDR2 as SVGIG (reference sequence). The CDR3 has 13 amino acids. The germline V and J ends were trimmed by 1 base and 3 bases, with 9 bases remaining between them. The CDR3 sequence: CAWSAARYYGYTF. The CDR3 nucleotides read TGTGCCTGGAGTGCCGCAAGGTACTATGGCTACACCTTC.

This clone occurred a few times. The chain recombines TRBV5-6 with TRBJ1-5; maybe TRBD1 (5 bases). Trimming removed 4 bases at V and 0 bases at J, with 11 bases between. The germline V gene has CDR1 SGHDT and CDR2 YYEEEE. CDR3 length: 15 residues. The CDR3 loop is CASSDRRISNQPQHF. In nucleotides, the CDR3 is TGTGCCAGCAGCGACAGACGGATTAGCAATCAGCCCCAGCATTTT.

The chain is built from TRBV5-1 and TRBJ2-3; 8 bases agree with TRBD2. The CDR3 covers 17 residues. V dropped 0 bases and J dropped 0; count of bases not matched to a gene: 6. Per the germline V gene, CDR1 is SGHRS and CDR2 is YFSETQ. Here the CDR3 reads CASSLAPAGASTDTQYF. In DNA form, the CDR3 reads TGCGCCAGCAGCTTGGCTCCAGCGGGAGCTAGCACAGATACGCAGTATTTT.

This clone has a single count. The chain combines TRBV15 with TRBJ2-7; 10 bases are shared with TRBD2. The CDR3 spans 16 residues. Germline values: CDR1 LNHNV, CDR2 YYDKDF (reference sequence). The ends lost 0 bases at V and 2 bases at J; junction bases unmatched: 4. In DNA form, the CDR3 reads TGTGCCACCAGCAGAGAGTTAGGACTAGCGGCCTACGAGCAGTACTTC. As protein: CATSRELGLAAYEQYF.

CDR3 region: CASSVGLADEQFF. CDR3 in DNA: TGTGCCAGCAGCGTGGGACTAGCGGATGAGCAGTTCTTC. V is TRBV7-2 and J is TRBJ2-1, with 11 bases that match TRBD2. The length of the CDR3 is 13 residues. The germline gives CDR1 SGHTA, CDR2 FQGNSA. With V trimmed by 5 bases and J by 8 bases, 2 bases remained unmatched.

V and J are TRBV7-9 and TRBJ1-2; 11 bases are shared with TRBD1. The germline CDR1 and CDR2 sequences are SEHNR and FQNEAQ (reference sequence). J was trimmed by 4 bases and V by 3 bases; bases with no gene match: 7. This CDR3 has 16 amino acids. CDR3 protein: CASSLGPGQGVYGYTF. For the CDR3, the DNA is TGTGCCAGCAGCTTGGGACCGGGACAGGGGGTCTATGGCTACACCTTC.

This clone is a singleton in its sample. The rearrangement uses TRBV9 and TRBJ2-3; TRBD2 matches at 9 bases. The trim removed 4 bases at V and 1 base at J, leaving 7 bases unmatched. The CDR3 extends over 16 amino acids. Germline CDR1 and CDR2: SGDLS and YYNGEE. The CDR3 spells CASSPPSSGGTDTQYF. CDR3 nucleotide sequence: TGTGCCAGCAGCCCTCCCTCTAGCGGGGGCACAGATACGCAGTATTTT.